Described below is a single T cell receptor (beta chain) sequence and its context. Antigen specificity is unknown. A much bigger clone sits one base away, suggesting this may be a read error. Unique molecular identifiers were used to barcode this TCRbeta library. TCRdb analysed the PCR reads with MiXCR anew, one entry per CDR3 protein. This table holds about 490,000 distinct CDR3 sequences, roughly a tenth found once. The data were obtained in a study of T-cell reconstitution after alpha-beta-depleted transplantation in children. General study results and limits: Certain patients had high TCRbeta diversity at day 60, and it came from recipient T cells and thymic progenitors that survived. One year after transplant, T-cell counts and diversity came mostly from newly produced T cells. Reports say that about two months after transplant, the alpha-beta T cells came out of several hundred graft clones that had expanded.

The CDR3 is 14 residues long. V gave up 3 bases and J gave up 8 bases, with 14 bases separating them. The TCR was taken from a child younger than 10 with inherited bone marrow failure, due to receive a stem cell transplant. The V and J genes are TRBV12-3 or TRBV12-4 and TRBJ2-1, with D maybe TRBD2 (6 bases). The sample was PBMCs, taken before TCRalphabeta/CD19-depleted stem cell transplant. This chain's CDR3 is CASSLVAAVYEQFF. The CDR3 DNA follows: TGTGCCAGCAGTTTGGTAGCGGCAGTCTATGAGCAGTTCTTC.